This T cell receptor (beta chain) was profiled in a study of T cells after yellow fever vaccination. Overall study findings and caveats: The secondary response showed a weaker magnitude and a faster peak, day 5 versus 15.

CDR3 length: 13 residues. CDR1 SQVTM and CDR2 ANQGSEA come from the germline V gene. Trimming took off 4 bases at V and 3 bases at J, with 12 bases between the two ends. TCRdb recomputed calls from the 5' RACE reads with MiXCR, one row per CDR3 protein. The sample records 350,000 to 450,000 distinct CDR3 sequences, roughly 20% being singletons. Concerning this clonotype: Antigen: not known.

The starting material was PBMCs, obtained before the yellow fever booster vaccination. The chain is built from TRBV29-1 and TRBJ2-5; D gene unclear. The TCR comes from a man younger than 35 who received the YFV17D yellow fever vaccine. CDR3 coding DNA: TGCAGCGTTGGCAGAGACGGCGAAGAGACCCAGTACTTC. Amino acid sequence: CSVGRDGEETQYF.